This is a list of T cell receptor beta chains from one sample in a study of beta chain features in type 1 diabetes. Clones were read by immunoSEQ multiplex PCR, and TCRdb kept only the in-frame ones, dropping some. The sample includes about 660,000 clones, around 15% of them seen just once. The source material was naive CD4+ T cells from blood. Source of these receptors: a young man with type 1 diabetes. Each CDR3 is given with its conserved first and last residue. Fields, in order: D gene, V gene, J gene, clone size, CDR3 DNA, CDR3 protein. D genes are given only for firm matches. Clone size is shown for a subset of rows, as once, few, many or a class of expanded clone.

D gene: -
V gene: TRBV6-5
J gene: TRBJ2-2
clone size: few
CDR3 DNA: TGTGCCAGCAGTTATCGGTGGGGGAACACCGGGGAGCTGTTTTTT
CDR3 protein: CASSYRWGNTGELFF

D gene: TRBD1
V gene: TRBV30
J gene: TRBJ2-7
clone size: few
CDR3 DNA: TGTGCCTGGAGCCCGGGACAGGGGTCCTACGAGCAGTACTTC
CDR3 protein: CAWSPGQGSYEQYF

D gene: -
V gene: TRBV4-2
J gene: TRBJ2-3
clone size: -
CDR3 DNA: TGTGCCAGCAGCCAAGAAGGGGTAGCGGTCCAACCCAGAAGCACAGATACGCAGTATTTT
CDR3 protein: CASSQEGVAVQPRSTDTQYF

D gene: -
V gene: TRBV5-1
J gene: TRBJ2-3
clone size: -
CDR3 DNA: TGCGCCAGCAGCCTAGACCCCGGGGATACGCAGTATTTT
CDR3 protein: CASSLDPGDTQYF

D gene: -
V gene: TRBV5-1
J gene: TRBJ2-6
clone size: -
CDR3 DNA: TGCGCCAGCAGCTTGGGGAGTGCGGGGGCCAACGTCCTGACTTTC
CDR3 protein: CASSLGSAGANVLTF

D gene: -
V gene: TRBV4-1
J gene: TRBJ1-3
clone size: few
CDR3 DNA: TGCGCCAGCAGCCAAGCCAGCGCCGGGCGCTGGGGAAACACCATATATTTT
CDR3 protein: CASSQASAGRWGNTIYF

D gene: -
V gene: TRBV30
J gene: TRBJ1-1
clone size: -
CDR3 DNA: TGTGCCTGGACAAGCAGGTTTAACACTGAAGCTTTCTTT
CDR3 protein: CAWTSRFNTEAFF

D gene: TRBD1
V gene: TRBV29-1
J gene: TRBJ1-5
clone size: once
CDR3 DNA: TGCAGCGTCACACAGGGGATTAATCAGCCCCAGCATTTT
CDR3 protein: CSVTQGINQPQHF

D gene: -
V gene: TRBV4-2
J gene: TRBJ2-3
clone size: -
CDR3 DNA: TGTGCCAGCAGCTTACAGGGATTGGCCACAGATACGCAGTATTTT
CDR3 protein: CASSLQGLATDTQYF

D gene: -
V gene: TRBV28
J gene: TRBJ1-4
clone size: -
CDR3 DNA: TGTGCCAGCAGGGCCGAAAATGTGGGGGGTGGTGAAAAACTGTTTTTT
CDR3 protein: CASRAENVGGGEKLFF

D gene: TRBD1
V gene: TRBV7-9
J gene: TRBJ2-7
clone size: -
CDR3 DNA: TGTGCCAGCAGCTTGGGACAGGGTAACTACGAGCAGTACTTC
CDR3 protein: CASSLGQGNYEQYF

D gene: TRBD1
V gene: TRBV6-1
J gene: TRBJ1-2
clone size: -
CDR3 DNA: TGTGCCATCAGTGAGTCTCCCCCCGGGACAGGGGGCGCTGGCTACACCTTC
CDR3 protein: CAISESPPGTGGAGYTF

D gene: -
V gene: TRBV5-6
J gene: TRBJ2-1
clone size: -
CDR3 DNA: TGTGCCAGCAGTCTACAGGGAGCGCAGTTCTTC
CDR3 protein: CASSLQGAQFF

D gene: -
V gene: TRBV5-4
J gene: TRBJ1-2
clone size: -
CDR3 DNA: TGTGCCAGCAGCTCTCAGGGCCGGGATGGCTACACCTTC
CDR3 protein: CASSSQGRDGYTF

D gene: -
V gene: TRBV7-6
J gene: TRBJ2-6
clone size: -
CDR3 DNA: TGTGCCAGCAGCTTAGGCGCAGCTGGGGCCAACGTCCTGACTTTC
CDR3 protein: CASSLGAAGANVLTF

D gene: -
V gene: TRBV5-1
J gene: TRBJ2-3
clone size: few
CDR3 DNA: TGCGCCAGCAGCTTGACCCTGGCAGAGAGCACAGATACGCAGTATTTT
CDR3 protein: CASSLTLAESTDTQYF

D gene: TRBD2
V gene: TRBV30
J gene: TRBJ2-7
clone size: few
CDR3 DNA: TGTGCCTGGAACCCTAGCGGGAACTACGAGCAGTACTTC
CDR3 protein: CAWNPSGNYEQYF

D gene: -
V gene: TRBV7-6
J gene: TRBJ2-5
clone size: -
CDR3 DNA: TGTGCCAGCAGCCTTTCCGAAGAGACCCAGTACTTC
CDR3 protein: CASSLSEETQYF

D gene: TRBD1
V gene: TRBV2
J gene: TRBJ2-5
clone size: few
CDR3 DNA: TGTGCCAGCAGTGAGGGGACAGTCAACTTAAAGACCCAGTACTTC
CDR3 protein: CASSEGTVNLKTQYF

D gene: -
V gene: TRBV25-1
J gene: TRBJ1-2
clone size: few
CDR3 DNA: TGTGCCAGCAGTGATGAGAAGAACTATGGCTACACCTTC
CDR3 protein: CASSDEKNYGYTF

D gene: -
V gene: TRBV18
J gene: TRBJ2-2
clone size: -
CDR3 DNA: TGTGCCAGCTTCCCCGCTGGGACCAACACCGGGGAGCTGTTTTTT
CDR3 protein: CASFPAGTNTGELFF

D gene: -
V gene: TRBV30
J gene: TRBJ1-5
clone size: few
CDR3 DNA: TGTGCCTGGAGTTTCAGGGATAATCAGCCCCAGCATTTT
CDR3 protein: CAWSFRDNQPQHF

D gene: TRBD1
V gene: TRBV28
J gene: TRBJ1-2
clone size: -
CDR3 DNA: TGTGCCAGCAGTCCCCCGGACAGGGGATTTGGCTACACCTTC
CDR3 protein: CASSPPDRGFGYTF

D gene: TRBD1
V gene: TRBV4-1
J gene: TRBJ1-1
clone size: -
CDR3 DNA: TGCGCCAGCAGCCGCGTGGGGACAGGTACCCAGAACACTGAAGCTTTCTTT
CDR3 protein: CASSRVGTGTQNTEAFF

D gene: -
V gene: TRBV27
J gene: TRBJ1-1
clone size: -
CDR3 DNA: TGTGCCAGCAGTTTATCGATTCATAACACTGAAGCTTTCTTT
CDR3 protein: CASSLSIHNTEAFF

D gene: -
V gene: TRBV19
J gene: TRBJ2-7
clone size: -
CDR3 DNA: TGTGCCAGTAGTGTCCCAGGGAGCTCCTACGAGCAGTACTTC
CDR3 protein: CASSVPGSSYEQYF

D gene: TRBD1
V gene: TRBV5-4
J gene: TRBJ2-1
clone size: -
CDR3 DNA: TGTGCCAGCAGCTTGGACGACAGGGGGCGTTTTGGTGAGCAGTTCTTC
CDR3 protein: CASSLDDRGRFGEQFF

D gene: TRBD2
V gene: TRBV6-5
J gene: TRBJ2-3
clone size: -
CDR3 DNA: TGTGCCAGCAGCTACTCGGGACTAGCGGGAATAGATACGCAGTATTTT
CDR3 protein: CASSYSGLAGIDTQYF

D gene: TRBD1
V gene: TRBV9
J gene: TRBJ2-3
clone size: few
CDR3 DNA: TGTGCCAGCAGCGTAGGGACAGGGATGCGTCCAGATACGCAGTATTTT
CDR3 protein: CASSVGTGMRPDTQYF

D gene: -
V gene: TRBV15
J gene: TRBJ2-2
clone size: few
CDR3 DNA: TGTGCCACGGACTTCTTCACCGGGGAGCTGTTTTTT
CDR3 protein: CATDFFTGELFF

D gene: -
V gene: TRBV5-1
J gene: TRBJ1-4
clone size: -
CDR3 DNA: TGCGCCAGCACGGCCTCACCGGCTAATGAAAAACTGTTTTTT
CDR3 protein: CASTASPANEKLFF

D gene: TRBD1
V gene: TRBV4-1
J gene: TRBJ2-1
clone size: -
CDR3 DNA: TGCGCCAGCAGCCTTCGCCCGGGACAGGGAGACAATGAGCAGTTCTTC
CDR3 protein: CASSLRPGQGDNEQFF

D gene: -
V gene: TRBV6-6
J gene: TRBJ1-5
clone size: few
CDR3 DNA: TGTGCCAGCAGTTACTCGAAAACGAATCAGCCCCAGCATTTT
CDR3 protein: CASSYSKTNQPQHF

D gene: -
V gene: TRBV14
J gene: TRBJ2-1
clone size: few
CDR3 DNA: TGTGCCAGCACCGGACGTGGGGGCACGTACAATGAGCAGTTCTTC
CDR3 protein: CASTGRGGTYNEQFF

D gene: -
V gene: TRBV6-6
J gene: TRBJ2-1
clone size: few
CDR3 DNA: TGTGCCAGCAGCGCCCGCAATGAGCAGTTCTTC
CDR3 protein: CASSARNEQFF

D gene: -
V gene: TRBV11-1
J gene: TRBJ2-5
clone size: few
CDR3 DNA: TGTGCCAGCAGCTTTACCACTCTGGAGACCCAGTACTTC
CDR3 protein: CASSFTTLETQYF

D gene: -
V gene: TRBV5-1
J gene: TRBJ2-1
clone size: -
CDR3 DNA: TGCGCCAGCAGCTTGAGCGGCTTCTCCTACAATGAGCAGTTCTTC
CDR3 protein: CASSLSGFSYNEQFF

D gene: TRBD1
V gene: TRBV4-3
J gene: TRBJ2-5
clone size: few
CDR3 DNA: TGCGCCAGCAGCCAAGGGTGGACAGGACCCCCAGAGACCCAGTACTTC
CDR3 protein: CASSQGWTGPPETQYF

D gene: -
V gene: TRBV15
J gene: TRBJ2-4
clone size: few
CDR3 DNA: TGTGCCACCAGCAGAGATACGGCCATCTCCAAAAACATTCAGTACTTC
CDR3 protein: CATSRDTAISKNIQYF

D gene: TRBD1
V gene: TRBV6-6
J gene: TRBJ1-5
clone size: few
CDR3 DNA: TGTGCCAGCAGGGACAGGGTGGGCCAGCCCCAGCATTTT
CDR3 protein: CASRDRVGQPQHF

D gene: TRBD2
V gene: TRBV7-2
J gene: TRBJ2-4
clone size: few
CDR3 DNA: TGTGCCAGCAGCTCGGGAGGGGACAACATTCAGTACTTC
CDR3 protein: CASSSGGDNIQYF

D gene: -
V gene: TRBV2
J gene: TRBJ1-5
clone size: -
CDR3 DNA: TGTGCCAGCAGTGAAGGGGGGTATAGCAATCAGCCCCAGCATTTT
CDR3 protein: CASSEGGYSNQPQHF

D gene: TRBD2
V gene: TRBV5-1
J gene: TRBJ2-5
clone size: -
CDR3 DNA: TGCGCCAGCAGCGGACTAGCGGGTATACAAGAGACCCAGTACTTC
CDR3 protein: CASSGLAGIQETQYF

D gene: TRBD1
V gene: TRBV10-3
J gene: TRBJ1-2
clone size: -
CDR3 DNA: TGTGCCATCAGTGCCAGGGGGCTGGACTATGGCTACACCTTC
CDR3 protein: CAISARGLDYGYTF

D gene: -
V gene: TRBV7-3
J gene: TRBJ2-5
clone size: -
CDR3 DNA: TGTGCCAGCAGCCTCAACCGGGGGGAGACCCAGTACTTC
CDR3 protein: CASSLNRGETQYF

D gene: -
V gene: TRBV30
J gene: TRBJ1-3
clone size: -
CDR3 DNA: TGTGCCGGAGCCCTGACAGTCGGAAACACCATATATTTT
CDR3 protein: CAGALTVGNTIYF

D gene: -
V gene: TRBV9
J gene: TRBJ1-4
clone size: -
CDR3 DNA: TGTGCCAGCAGCCTTACCGCGTTGGCCGGGGATAATGAAAAACTGTTTTTT
CDR3 protein: CASSLTALAGDNEKLFF

D gene: -
V gene: TRBV28
J gene: TRBJ1-2
clone size: -
CDR3 DNA: TGTGCCAGCAGTTCTCACACAGGTTCAGGTGGCTACACCTTC
CDR3 protein: CASSSHTGSGGYTF

D gene: -
V gene: TRBV7-2
J gene: TRBJ1-4
clone size: -
CDR3 DNA: TGTGCCAGTTCTCCGACAGGAAGCCATGAAAAACTGTTTTTT
CDR3 protein: CASSPTGSHEKLFF

D gene: -
V gene: TRBV30
J gene: TRBJ2-7
clone size: few
CDR3 DNA: TGTGCCTGGAGTGTAAAGAGGGATGCCCACGAGCAGTACTTC
CDR3 protein: CAWSVKRDAHEQYF

D gene: -
V gene: TRBV2
J gene: TRBJ2-3
clone size: few
CDR3 DNA: TGTGCCAGCAGTTCATTTGCGGGGTTCACAGATACGCAGTATTTT
CDR3 protein: CASSSFAGFTDTQYF

D gene: -
V gene: TRBV7-2
J gene: TRBJ2-3
clone size: -
CDR3 DNA: TGTGCCAGCAGCTTTAAGTGGTTGGATACGCAGTATTTT
CDR3 protein: CASSFKWLDTQYF

D gene: -
V gene: TRBV27
J gene: TRBJ1-4
clone size: -
CDR3 DNA: TGTGCCAGCAGTTCCGCCGGGCCAACTAATGAAAAACTGTTTTTT
CDR3 protein: CASSSAGPTNEKLFF

D gene: -
V gene: TRBV6-1
J gene: TRBJ1-5
clone size: few
CDR3 DNA: TGTGCCAGCATCGGGGCCATCAATCAGCCCCAGCATTTT
CDR3 protein: CASIGAINQPQHF

D gene: TRBD2
V gene: TRBV5-1
J gene: TRBJ2-1
clone size: -
CDR3 DNA: TGCGCCAGCAGCCTGGAAGCGGGGGGTCTCTACAATGAGCAGTTCTTC
CDR3 protein: CASSLEAGGLYNEQFF

D gene: -
V gene: TRBV30
J gene: TRBJ2-7
clone size: -
CDR3 DNA: TGTGCCTGGAGGCAGGGACCCCCCTACGAGCAGTACTTC
CDR3 protein: CAWRQGPPYEQYF

D gene: -
V gene: TRBV7-9
J gene: TRBJ2-5
clone size: -
CDR3 DNA: TGTGCCAGCAGCGGGCGCCAAGAGACCCAGTACTTC
CDR3 protein: CASSGRQETQYF

D gene: TRBD1
V gene: TRBV7-9
J gene: TRBJ1-3
clone size: -
CDR3 DNA: TGTGCCAGCAGCTTAGAGGGACAGATCGGAAACACCATATATTTT
CDR3 protein: CASSLEGQIGNTIYF

D gene: -
V gene: TRBV10-2
J gene: TRBJ1-1
clone size: few
CDR3 DNA: TGCGCCAGCAGTGAGTCTGCCGGTATGGGGATACCCAATGAAGCTTTCTTT
CDR3 protein: CASSESAGMGIPNEAFF